The following is a T cell receptor beta chain sequence with its context. Expressed TCRB transcripts were sequenced after all isolated RNA was converted to cDNA. Sequenced by immunoSEQ multiplex PCR; TCRdb stores in-frame clones only, minus some. This table has 300,000 or so clones, 7.5% to 9% appearing once. From germline, CDR1 is MNHNY and CDR2 SVGAGI (reference sequence). V lost 6 bases and J 4 bases, leaving 16 bases between the germline ends. The CDR3 has 14 residues. This record comes from a study of beta chain features in type 1 diabetes. This TCR was recovered from a woman between 18 and 29 years old in good health. V is TRBV6-6 and J is TRBJ2-7, with D possibly TRBD2 on 7 matching bases. The sample was central memory CD4+ T cells from blood. The CDR3 nucleotides are TGTGCCAGCAGGTACGGGGGGCGAGGTTACGAGCAGTACTTC. This encodes CASRYGGRGYEQYF.